The sequence of this T cell receptor (beta chain) was determined in a study of cytomegalovirus exposure and HLA in healthy donors. Findings and limits, study-wide: In most subjects, TCR beta sequences reportedly gave accurate predictions of HLA-A and HLA-B alleles. Apart from CMV serostatus, no immune exposure information was available.

Germline values: CDR1 SGHAT, CDR2 FQNNGV. The CDR3 sequence is 15 residues long. V gave up 5 bases and J gave up 0 bases, with 11 bases separating them. A multiplex PCR was run with 60 Vbeta primers and 13 Jbeta primers. Profiling relied on immunoSEQ multiplex PCR, and the TCRdb table lists in-frame clones only, not all of them. The sample has roughly 180,000 clones, over 70% seen once. A remark on this clone: Its antigen is still unknown.

The gene calls are TRBV11-2 and TRBJ1-3; perhaps TRBD1 as D (5 bases). The sequence was collected from a woman in her twenties or thirties in good health and CMV-seropositive. Sequencing was performed on PBMCs. The CDR3 region is CASSIGTVSGNTIYF. In DNA, the CDR3 is TGTGCCAGCAGCATAGGGACTGTCTCTGGAAACACCATATATTTT.